The source of this TCR beta chain is a study of blood T cell repertoires in COVID-19. At the level of the study: In each case, the material was cDNA or gDNA derived from T cells, B-cell-depleted T cells, or PBMCs.

Using immunoSEQ multiplex PCR, the repertoire was profiled, and TCRdb retains in-frame clones only, with some absent. The profile shows about 310,000 clones, 70% to 90% of them singletons. Participant-reported clinical history was the basis for cohort assignment. The study counted Cohort 3 donors as recovered given two negative PCRs, clearance, or symptom resolution. This CDR3 has 12 amino acids. Looked up from germline, CDR1 is LNHDA and CDR2 is SQIVND (reference sequence). V was shortened by 5 bases and J by 3 bases, with 8 bases between the two germline ends. The sequencing input was PBMCs or T cells enriched from blood (not recorded which). V usage is TRBV19 and J usage is TRBJ2-7; perhaps TRBD1 as D (5 bases). The clonotype was recovered from a woman aged 40 to 49 who had recovered from COVID-19. This chain's CDR3 is CASSLQGYEQYF. Written as DNA, the CDR3 is TGTGCCAGTAGTCTTCAGGGCTACGAGCAGTACTTC. Filled out from reference TRBV19 and TRBJ2-7, the complete variable domain reads DGGITQSPKYLFRKEGQNVTLSCEQNLNHDAMYWYRQDPGQGLRLIYYSQIVNDFQKGDIAEGYSVSREKKESFPLTVTSAQKNPTAFYLCASSLQGYEQYFGPGTRLTVT.